This T cell receptor beta chain was found in a study of cytomegalovirus exposure and HLA in healthy donors (dated 2017 in TCRdb). Background for the entire study: An earlier analysis of fewer than 750 of the donors reported roughly 300 Gb of sequence data and roughly 120 million unique TCR beta sequences obtained from about 179 million T cells. All discovery cohort repertoires had been generated using a single sequencing platform. A separate validation cohort of 90 to 150 different subjects was used in addition to the 666-subject first cohort. In a later genetic analysis, genome-wide SNP genotypes for 398 of the 666 donors were used, and that subset was treated as a discovery cohort. In an earlier analysis of roughly 580 of the donors, high-throughput TCR beta sequencing was used to judge whether each TCR beta V gene segment behaved as functional or pseudogenic. A later analysis re-analyzed previously published TCR beta repertoires from roughly 630 donors and added high-resolution HLA genotyping to study TCR occurrence patterns. The study profiled the T cell repertoires of under 850 subjects by immunosequencing and related them to cytomegalovirus serostatus. HLA typing included class I and class II loci at four-digit resolution. Roughly 300 gigabases of sequencing data and tens of millions of unique TCR sequences made up an early release that covered 500 to 650 HLA-typed donors. Rather than drawing on any new phenotypic data, the later analysis identified candidate immune exposures from TCR beta sequences and the way those sequences occurred across donors. Of the approximately 400 genotyped donors, roughly 80% fell in the genetic ancestry cluster associated with self-reported Caucasian donors. Typing coverage varied by locus: about 620-640 donors for A, B, C, DRB1 and DQB1; about 520 for DQA1; more than 600 for DPA1; about 450 for DPB1. To predict cytomegalovirus infection status, the study combined high-throughput TCR immunosequencing, statistical association of individual TCRs with disease status, and machine learning. Donor age, sex, ethnicity and CMV serostatus were compiled alongside the repertoire data. The study aimed to test whether signatures of past pathogen exposure could be identified by cataloging public T cell receptors. Several DR-DQ haplotypes were treated as single units for association and clustering because of strong linkage in the cohort. Among some 400 genotyped donors of the cohort, an average of approximately 200,000 unique TCR beta nucleotide sequences was sequenced per donor, of which about 19% were non-productive.

Library preparation employed the immunoSEQ multiplex PCR assay. For the multiplex PCR, a mixture combining 60 forward primers for TCR Vbeta segments and 13 reverse primers for TCR Jbeta segments was used. Amplification of the CDR3 region of rearranged TCR beta genes was performed with a multiplex PCR assay on genomic DNA. On the Illumina HiSeq System, the amplified TCR beta libraries were sequenced as 87-base-pair reads. On the study's bioinformatics: Across the 666 repertoires, a later analysis counted 60 million to 90 million unique TCR beta chains, around 11 million of which were shared by at least two donors. Raw reads were error-corrected and collapsed into unique sequences with a nearest-neighbor algorithm that merged closely related sequences to remove PCR and sequencing errors. Alignment of CDR3 sequences to IMGT reference sequences was used to assign V, D and J gene segments. For a sequence to be retained, a match of at least six nucleotides was required to both a V gene segment and a J gene segment. A rearrangement counted as productive if the CDR3 had no stop codons and remained in frame with V and J, and every other rearrangement counted as non-productive. CDR3 was defined according to IMGT convention as the region running from the second conserved V-encoded cysteine to the conserved J-encoded phenylalanine. The earlier analysis of roughly 590 of the donors excluded sequences that lacked an unambiguous match to a single V gene segment. In an earlier analysis of approximately 560 of the donors, a V segment was called functional when productive rearrangements were above 56.7%, and segregating when the standard deviation between donors exceeded 5%. A statistical classification framework was built to diagnose cytomegalovirus status from the catalog of TCR beta chain sequences. V and J gene assignment, in a later analysis, came from comparing TCR nucleotide sequences with IMGT/GENE-DB human TR gene sequences. Using the TCRdist pipeline, a later analysis assigned CDR3 sequences along with most-parsimonious VDJ recombination scenarios. A later analysis defined each TCR beta chain by its CDR3 amino acid sequence plus V-gene family, and excluded reads lacking a unique V-gene family. In a later analysis, approximately 590 highly shared, low-generation-probability nucleotide sequences were removed to address suspected cross-contamination and a sequencing artifact. A later analysis calculated a clonal expansion index for each public chain from normalized within-repertoire ranks of inferred template counts. In a later analysis, generation probabilities were computed using a VDJ recombination model fitted to out-of-frame rearrangements, and the results were checked against IGoR. In a later analysis, hypergeometric tests were used to score TCR-TCR, TCR-HLA and TCR-CMV co-occurrence, with a repertoire-size bias correction applied to TCR pairs. In a later analysis, false discovery rates were estimated by permuting HLA or CMV assignments 20 times. A later analysis grouped co-occurring TCRs with DBSCAN, adding TCRdist sequence similarity when clustering within HLA-allele-positive subsets. Repertoires with fewer than 30,000 or more than 120,000 public chains were left out of co-occurrence clustering, as were four to six repertoires with anomalous nucleotide sharing. The table comes from immuneACCESS by way of TCRdb, which keeps in-frame sequences with V and J called. Part of the clones is missing from these tables; in studies checked, under half for an unresolved V gene and the rest for unknown reasons. V and J calls and clone size come straight from that table; D and trimming were deduced from the DNA. In all, the sample holds around 110,000 clones, and around 75% of those were seen once. Together, the top ten hold around 2.2% of the sample.

The cohort was made up of approximately 670 healthy bone marrow donors. At the time of sampling, every cohort member was nominally healthy, though immune exposures that went unrecorded were likely present. The donor tested CMV seronegative and was one of the 352 seronegative cohort members. A peripheral blood sample was provided by each donor, and peripheral blood mononuclear cells were used for TCR beta sequencing. Genomic DNA extraction from the blood cell samples was performed with the Qiagen DNeasy Blood Extraction Kit. Trimming removed 2 bases from V and 6 bases from J, leaving 16 bases between the germline ends. The cysteine opens and the phenylalanine closes a CDR3 of 15 amino acids. Solely the CDR3 DNA is kept, with 45 bases framed from the first base. For CDR1 and CDR2, the germline V gene lists SGHDT and YYEEEE. The paper as a whole reports these results and caveats: Strong co-occurrence of HLA alleles, especially DR and DQ, made assigning TCR associations to individual alleles difficult. In a later genetic analysis, a missense DCLRE1C variant was associated with V-gene and J-gene trimming of TCR beta chains, and the association was replicated in an independent cohort. Presence/absence analyses assumed roughly uniform sequencing depth across donors, an assumption that may not hold. Compared with equally common non-associated chains, HLA-associated TCR beta chains in a later analysis were more clonally expanded and had lower generation probabilities. Several of the top co-occurrence clusters appeared to be linked to parvovirus B19, influenza, CMV and Epstein-Barr virus, according to a later analysis. Correlated functional status among segregating V segments might be attributable to linkage disequilibrium, but an unknown experimental factor could not be ruled out. Specific HLA alleles were associated with 16,951 TCR beta sequences at a false discovery rate of 0.05 in a later analysis. An earlier analysis of 587 of the donors showed that most TCR beta V segments appeared in productive rearrangements either about 90% or about 30% of the time, which broadly matched IMGT annotations. A later analysis found that TCR association rates varied across HLA loci, with DRB1 alleles showing the most associated TCRs and HLA-C alleles the fewest. The authors suggested that the approach could potentially be generalized to other disease states and immunological phenotypes. Most TCR sequences were seen in very few donors, while some public TCRs were found in many individuals. A cluster of highly shared sequence variants was judged likely to be a technical artifact of the sequencing pipeline. The study gave a list of around 170 TCR beta chains associated with cytomegalovirus. According to a later genetic analysis, donors in an Asian-associated ancestry cluster had fewer N-insertions in productive TCRs than the roughly 660-donor mean. A later analysis found that most CMV-associated TCR beta chains appeared HLA-restricted, with HLA associations seemingly driven largely by CMV exposure. Because some donors lacked HLA typing at each locus, the association tests relied only on the typed subset. The cohort was sequenced for TCR beta chains only, and without alpha or paired-chain data the features that could be detected were limited. Fewer than 20 rarely observed V segments, including chromosome 9 orphons, were excluded from the earlier analysis of several hundred of the donors because counts were too low. Some IMGT-functional V segments, including TRBV6-2 and TRBV6-3, could not be distinguished by the 87-base-pair reads and were therefore excluded. A further reported finding was that TCR beta sequences accurately predicted the HLA-A and HLA-B alleles for most subjects in the first cohort. In vitro tests confirmed that a few of the cytomegalovirus-associated TCR beta chains recognize cytomegalovirus antigens. The only immune exposure information available for the cohort was CMV serostatus. Cytomegalovirus status was reported to be diagnosed by the classifier with high specificity and sensitivity in both the original and validation cohorts.

Turning to this clone: Its antigen remains unidentified. Per-nucleotide qualities are absent, and no much larger clonotype sits a single base away.

The receptor chain draws on TRBV5-6 and TRBJ2-3; the D segment could be TRBD2, given 5 matching bases. Source material: PBMCs. This TCR derives from a man in his thirties or forties in good health and CMV-seronegative. CDR3 sequence: CASSFRRDNGDTQYF. The nucleotide sequence reads as follows: TGTGCCAGCAGCTTTCGCCGGGATAACGGGGATACGCAGTATTTT.